This TCR beta chain derives from a study of PD-1 blockade in classical Hodgkin lymphoma. Findings and caveats of the study: Exclusion applied to patients who initiated nivolumab less than 1 year following ASCT.

TCRdb keeps only in-frame clones here, not all; method: immunoSEQ multiplex PCR. The top ten clones hold more than 0.4% of a sample with around 13,000 clones, 90% of them seen once. A remark on this clone: Its specificity is not known.

Following autologous stem cell transplantation, relapse occurred in every patient, and exposure to brentuximab vedotin varied. Purified CD4+ T cells were obtained from thawed PBMCs through magnetic negative selection. The V gene's germline CDR1 is MNHEY and CDR2 SVGAGI. With 0 bases clipped from V and 0 bases from J, the junction kept 2 bases outside the gene matches. The CDR3 contains 15 residues. The input for sequencing was CD4+ T cells from blood, taken at baseline. The TCR comes from a human donor with classical Hodgkin lymphoma. The chain has TRBV6-5 and TRBJ2-7, with 7 bases identical to TRBD1. This CDR3 is CASSYSWTGSYEQYF. CDR3 nucleotides: TGTGCCAGCAGTTACTCTTGGACAGGCTCCTACGAGCAGTACTTC.